This T cell receptor beta chain was found in a study of blood T cell repertoires in COVID-19. Clones were read by immunoSEQ multiplex PCR, and TCRdb kept only the in-frame ones, dropping some. Seen here are about 55,000 clones, 90% observed once, and the top ten hold approximately 6.2%. The origin of this receptor is a man in his forties or fifties with acute or convalescent COVID-19. Sequencing used peripheral blood.

CDR3 sequence reads: CAISAGPSGKTDTQYF. The CDR3 coding sequence is TGTGCCATCAGTGCCGGGCCTAGCGGGAAAACAGATACGCAGTATTTT. The J gene is TRBJ2-3, the V gene TRBV10-3; 9 bases agree with TRBD2. CDR3 length: 16 residues. Unmatched junction bases numbered 8, after V lost 4 bases and J lost 3 bases. CDR1 is ENHRY and CDR2 is SYGVKD in the germline V gene.